The 23 T cell receptor beta chains reported below all come from one sample, sequenced in a study of high-grade serous ovarian cancer treatment subgroups. The data were produced by immunoSEQ multiplex PCR, yet TCRdb's version contains in-frame clones alone and is incomplete. The data hold 12,000 to 15,000 clones, with less than 90% observed a single time. The tumor samples were collected prior to definitive surgery or chemotherapy. Sequenced material: tumor tissue. The receptors stem from a human donor with high-grade serous ovarian cancer.

V is TRBV28 and J is TRBJ1-5; tentatively, D is TRBD1 (6 bases). The V end was cut by 2 bases, the J end by 3 bases, with 11 bases between. The germline V gene encodes CDR1 MDHEN and CDR2 SYDVKM. The CDR3 contains 15 residues. In nucleotides, the CDR3 is TGTGCCAGCAGTTTAGCCAGGGGTTTCAATCAGCCCCAGCATTTT. It specifies CASSLARGFNQPQHF.

The chain couples TRBV9 to TRBJ2-3; D is ambiguous. The V end was cut by 3 bases, the J end by 6 bases, with 11 bases between. CDR3 length: 13 amino acids. Germline V gives CDR1 SGDLS, CDR2 YYNGEE. The CDR3 here is CASSAQVADTQYF. The CDR3 DNA reads TGTGCCAGCAGCGCCCAGGTGGCGGATACGCAGTATTTT.

The J gene is TRBJ1-1, the V gene TRBV7-3; D unresolved. The germline gives CDR1 SGHTA, CDR2 FQGTGA. The ends were cut back, 2 bases at V and 4 bases at J, with 11 bases in the middle. The CDR3 sequence is 14 residues long. The CDR3 region has the DNA TGTGCCAGCAGCTTATCACCTTCCGGCACTGAAGCTTTCTTT. It specifies CASSLSPSGTEAFF.

The genes are TRBV6-5 and TRBJ2-2; either TRBD1 or TRBD2 may supply D (6 bases each). The CDR3 runs 15 residues. V was pared by 4 bases and J by 8 bases, with 17 bases between. Per germline, CDR1 MNHEY and CDR2 SVGAGI. The CDR3 spells CASSFGGQWMGELFF. Written as DNA, the CDR3 is TGTGCCAGCAGTTTCGGGGGACAATGGATGGGGGAGCTGTTTTTT.

This clone has a handful of counts. The chain carries TRBV18 and TRBJ1-6, with D uncertain. CDR3 length: 13 residues. V lost 3 bases to trimming and J lost 7 bases, with 7 bases between them. Germline V gives CDR1 KGHSH, CDR2 LQKENI. The CDR3 DNA reads as TGTGCCAGCTCACCGGACCCGAATTCACCCCTCCACTTT. Amino acids: CASSPDPNSPLHF.

This clone was seen a single time. J is TRBJ2-3 and V is TRBV13, with 13 bases matching TRBD2. The CDR3 contains 16 residues. The V and J ends lost 5 bases and 4 bases, in that order; junction bases with no gene match: 6. CDR1 and CDR2 from the germline V gene are PRHDT and FYEKMQ (reference sequence). CDR3 protein: CASSQLAGGLADTQYF. The CDR3 DNA reads as TGTGCCAGCAGCCAACTAGCGGGGGGGCTCGCAGATACGCAGTATTTT.

The chain carries TRBV10-3 and TRBJ1-2; 7 nucleotides align to TRBD1. The CDR3 length is 15 residues. Per the germline V gene, CDR1 is ENHRY and CDR2 is SYGVKD. The V and J ends lost 0 bases and 4 bases, in that order; junction bases with no gene match: 5. CDR3 amino acids: CAISESTGAIYGYTF. DNA of the CDR3: TGTGCCATCAGTGAGTCTACAGGGGCGATCTATGGCTACACCTTC.

As to this clone: No DNA is shown, since the ends of the CDR3 on it are uncertain; the CDR3 is the one TCRdb lists. The rearrangement uses TRBV5-1 and TRBJ2-5; the tabulated D call, TRBD1, remains unverified against the DNA. Looked up from germline, CDR1 is SGHRS and CDR2 is YFSETQ. Ends included, the CDR3 has 13 residues. The CDR3 here is CASSWGQGAMWYF.

In DNA, the CDR3 is TGTGCCGTCGCAGTCGGCAATCAGCCCCAGCATTTT. It encodes CAVAVGNQPQHF. The chain uses TRBV6-1 and TRBJ1-5; D unclear. The CDR3 has 12 residues. Germline lookup yields CDR1 MNHNS and CDR2 SASEGT. Trimming removed 11 bases from V and 2 bases from J, with 10 bases in between.

The chain recombines TRBV18 with TRBJ2-5, with TRBD2 matching over 12 bases. Trimming removed 4 bases from V and 5 bases from J; junction bases left unmatched: 5. The CDR3 has 15 residues. Germline V CDR1 and CDR2: KGHSH, LQKENI. CDR3 nucleotides: TGTGCCAGCTCACGCGGACTAGCGGGGAGGGAGACCCAGTACTTC. Its protein product is CASSRGLAGRETQYF.

The chain combines TRBV6-5 with TRBJ2-7; D remains unclear. V dropped 2 bases and J dropped 1 base, with 6 bases sitting between them. Germline lookup yields CDR1 MNHEY and CDR2 SVGAGI. The CDR3 length is 13 residues. Here the CDR3 DNA reads TGTGCCAGCAGTTACGCTCCGTCCTACGAGCAGTACTTC. Its protein is CASSYAPSYEQYF.

This chain uses TRBV30 with TRBJ2-1; D may match TRBD1 or TRBD2 (5 bases each). Germline CDR1 GTSNPN, CDR2 SVGIG (reference sequence). Trimming shortened V by 2 bases and J by 4 bases, and 18 bases separated the two germline ends. The length of the CDR3 is 16 residues. The CDR3 sequence is CAWSITGTTRYNEQFF. The CDR3 nucleotides are TGTGCCTGGAGTATCACGGGGACGACGAGGTACAATGAGCAGTTCTTC.

This chain links TRBV28 with TRBJ1-1; D is uncertain. Germline assignment: CDR1 MDHEN and CDR2 SYDVKM. Trimming stripped 5 bases from V and 0 bases from J, with 16 bases between. This CDR3 spans 16 amino acids. The DNA for the CDR3 is TGTGCCAGCAGTCCCGCGGGGTTCGGGATGAACACTGAAGCTTTCTTT. It translates to CASSPAGFGMNTEAFF.

This clone counts as medium-sized (0.01 to 0.1%). The V call is TRBV7-9, the J call TRBJ1-5; TRBD1 is a possible D gene (6 bases). V was cut by 6 bases and J by 5 bases, with 17 bases left in between. CDR3 length: 15 amino acids. The germline V gene encodes CDR1 SEHNR and CDR2 FQNEAQ (reference sequence). The CDR3 nucleotides read TGTGCCAGCAGTCGTACAGAGGGGGGCGATCAGCCCCAGCATTTT. Amino acids: CASSRTEGGDQPQHF.

The J gene is TRBJ1-4, the V gene TRBV6-1, with TRBD1 identical over 8 bases. The CDR3 loop spans 15 amino acids. The junction had 11 bases not matched to a gene; V was cut back by 6 bases and J by 8 bases. The V gene's germline CDR1 is MNHNS and CDR2 SASEGT. CDR3 region: CASSRYQGAEEKLFF. In DNA, the CDR3 is TGTGCCAGCAGCCGCTATCAGGGGGCCGAGGAAAAACTGTTTTTT.

The table lists this clone with a few counts. This chain links TRBV19 with TRBJ1-2, with TRBD1 identical over 9 bases. Germline loops: CDR1 LNHDA, CDR2 SQIVND (reference sequence). The CDR3 has 13 residues. After removal of 4 bases from V and 8 bases from J, the junction contained 5 bases not matched to a gene. In DNA form, the CDR3 reads TGTGCCAGTAGTACCCGGGACAGGGTAGGCTACACCTTC. Protein sequence: CASSTRDRVGYTF.

The V call is TRBV6-6, the J call TRBJ2-7; possibly TRBD2 for D (6 bases). V was trimmed by 2 bases and J by 6 bases, leaving 11 bases between them. This CDR3 spans 13 amino acids. Germline lookup yields CDR1 MNHNY and CDR2 SVGAGI (reference sequence). CDR3 in amino acids: CASSYGRLGEQYF. CDR3 in DNA: TGTGCCAGCAGTTACGGGAGACTAGGCGAGCAGTACTTC.

This chain links TRBV6-5 with TRBJ1-1, with 7 bases lining up with TRBD1. V shed 6 bases, J shed 5 bases, and the junction held 6 bases outside the gene matches. This CDR3 spans 13 amino acids. CDR1 and CDR2 from the germline V gene are MNHEY and SVGAGI. CDR3 in DNA: TGTGCCAGCAGCAAGGGACAGAGAACTGAAGCTTTCTTT. It encodes CASSKGQRTEAFF.

V is TRBV28 and J is TRBJ1-2; 9 nucleotides line up with TRBD1. The V and J ends lost 0 bases and 6 bases, in that order; junction bases with no gene match: 8. This CDR3 region has 16 residues. CDR1 is MDHEN, CDR2 SYDVKM, per germline. The CDR3 loop is CASSLWGQGGWDGYTF. In DNA form, the CDR3 reads TGTGCCAGCAGTTTATGGGGACAGGGAGGTTGGGATGGCTACACCTTC.

V is TRBV5-4 and J is TRBJ2-7, with 11 bases fitting TRBD1. The CDR3 consists of 13 residues. V was pared by 3 bases and J by 4 bases, with 0 bases of the junction left unmatched. The germline gives CDR1 SGHNT, CDR2 YYREEE (reference sequence). The DNA for the CDR3 is TGTGCCAGCAGCTGGGACAGGGGGTACGAGCAGTACTTC. Its protein is CASSWDRGYEQYF. The whole variable domain, remainder taken from reference TRBV5-4 and TRBJ2-7, is ETGVTQSPTHLIKTRGQQVTLRCSSQSGHNTVSWYQQALGQGPQFIFQYYREEENGRGNFPPRFSGLQFPNYSSELNVNALELDDSALYLCASSWDRGYEQYFGPGTRLTVT.

The chain couples TRBV6-5 to TRBJ2-7; D might be TRBD2 (5 bases). Germline V gene lookup returns CDR1 MNHEY and CDR2 SVGAGI. The V gene lost 2 bases and the J gene lost 0 bases, with 14 bases spanning the gap. The CDR3 sequence is 16 residues long. CDR3 DNA: TGTGCCAGCAGTTACGGCACGAGCGGCAGCTCCTACGAGCAGTACTTC. Amino acid sequence: CASSYGTSGSSYEQYF.

This chain joins TRBV29-1 and TRBJ1-2, with TRBD1 identical over 11 bases. Germline V gene lookup returns CDR1 SQVTM and CDR2 ANQGSEA. V was pared by 3 bases and J by 4 bases, with 4 bases of the junction left unmatched. The CDR3 sequence is 14 residues long. This CDR3 reads CSVEGTGGGYGYTF. The CDR3 DNA sequence: TGCAGCGTTGAGGGGACAGGGGGGGGCTATGGCTACACCTTC.

Written as DNA, the CDR3 is TGCGCCAGCAGCTTACAGACTAGCGGCTCGTCGGGAGATACGCAGTATTTT. Amino acid sequence: CASSLQTSGSSGDTQYF. This chain links TRBV5-1 with TRBJ2-3; 9 bases map to TRBD2. Losses at the gene ends were 2 bases for V and 5 bases for J; bases not matched to a gene: 12. There are 17 residues in the CDR3. In germline, CDR1 is SGHRS, CDR2 YFSETQ.